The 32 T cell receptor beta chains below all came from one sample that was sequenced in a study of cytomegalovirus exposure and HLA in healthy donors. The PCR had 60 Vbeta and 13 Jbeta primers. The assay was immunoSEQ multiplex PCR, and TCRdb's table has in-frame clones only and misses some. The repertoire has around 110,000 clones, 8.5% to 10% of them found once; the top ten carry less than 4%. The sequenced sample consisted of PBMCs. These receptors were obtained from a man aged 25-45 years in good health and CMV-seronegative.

The CDR3 nucleotides are TGTGCCAGCAGCTTGACAGGTTCGAGCGGGGAGCTGTTTTTT. This translates into CASSLTGSSGELFF. The V call is TRBV5-4, the J call TRBJ2-2; a possible D gene is TRBD1 (5 bases). Deletions cut 1 base from V and 7 bases from J, with 11 bases between. CDR3 length: 14 residues. Looked up from germline, CDR1 is SGHNT and CDR2 is YYREEE (reference sequence).

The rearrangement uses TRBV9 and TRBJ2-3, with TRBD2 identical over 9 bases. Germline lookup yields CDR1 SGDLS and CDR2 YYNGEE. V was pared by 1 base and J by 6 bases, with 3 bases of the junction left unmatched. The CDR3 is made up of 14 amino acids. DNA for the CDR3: TGTGCCAGCAGCGTACAGGGGACTAGCGATACGCAGTATTTT. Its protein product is CASSVQGTSDTQYF.

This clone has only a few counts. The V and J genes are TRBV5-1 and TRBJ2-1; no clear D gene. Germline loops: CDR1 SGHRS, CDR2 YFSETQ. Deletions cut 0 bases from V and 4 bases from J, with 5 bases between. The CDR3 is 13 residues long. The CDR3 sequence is CASSLGPYNEQFF. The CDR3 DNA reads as TGCGCCAGCAGCTTGGGGCCGTACAATGAGCAGTTCTTC.

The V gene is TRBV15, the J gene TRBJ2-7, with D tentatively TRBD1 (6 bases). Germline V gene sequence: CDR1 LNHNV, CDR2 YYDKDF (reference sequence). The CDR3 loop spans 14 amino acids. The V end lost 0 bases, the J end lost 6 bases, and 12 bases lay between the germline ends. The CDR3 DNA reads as TGTGCCACCAGCAGAGATTTGGCAGGGGCCGAGCAGTACTTC. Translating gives CATSRDLAGAEQYF.

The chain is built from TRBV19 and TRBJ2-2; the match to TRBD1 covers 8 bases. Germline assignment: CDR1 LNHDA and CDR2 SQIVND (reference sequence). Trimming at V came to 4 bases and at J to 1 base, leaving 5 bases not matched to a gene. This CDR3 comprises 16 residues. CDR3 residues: CASSTRTGWNTGELFF. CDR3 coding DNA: TGTGCCAGTAGTACTCGGACAGGGTGGAACACCGGGGAGCTGTTTTTT.

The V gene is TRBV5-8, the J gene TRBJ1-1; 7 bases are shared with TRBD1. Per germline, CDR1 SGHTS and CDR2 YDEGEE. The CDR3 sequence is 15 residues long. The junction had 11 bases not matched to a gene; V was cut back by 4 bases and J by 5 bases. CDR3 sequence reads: CASSPQGGRGTEAFF. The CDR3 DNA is TGTGCCAGCAGCCCTCAGGGGGGACGGGGGACTGAAGCTTTCTTT.

The CDR3 nucleotides are TGTGCCAGCAGAACCCCGGGACAGGGAAGTGAAGCTTTCTTT. This encodes CASRTPGQGSEAFF. V gene TRBV7-2 combines with J gene TRBJ1-1; 9 bases are a match to TRBD1. The CDR3 sequence is 14 residues long. V lost 6 bases, J lost 7 bases, and 9 bases stayed unmatched. CDR1 and CDR2 (germline): SGHTA, FQGNSA.

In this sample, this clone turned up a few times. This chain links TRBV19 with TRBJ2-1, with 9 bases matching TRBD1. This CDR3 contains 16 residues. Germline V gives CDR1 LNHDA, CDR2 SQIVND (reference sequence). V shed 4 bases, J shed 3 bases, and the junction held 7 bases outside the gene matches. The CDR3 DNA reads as TGTGCCAGTAGTAGGTCGGGACAGGGATACTACAATGAGCAGTTCTTC. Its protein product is CASSRSGQGYYNEQFF.

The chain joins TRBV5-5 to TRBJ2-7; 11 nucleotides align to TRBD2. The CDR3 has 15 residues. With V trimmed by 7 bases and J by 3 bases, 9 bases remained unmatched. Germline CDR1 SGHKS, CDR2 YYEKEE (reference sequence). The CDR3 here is CASSKRLAGNYEQYF. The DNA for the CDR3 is TGTGCCAGCTCGAAAAGACTAGCGGGAAACTACGAGCAGTACTTC.

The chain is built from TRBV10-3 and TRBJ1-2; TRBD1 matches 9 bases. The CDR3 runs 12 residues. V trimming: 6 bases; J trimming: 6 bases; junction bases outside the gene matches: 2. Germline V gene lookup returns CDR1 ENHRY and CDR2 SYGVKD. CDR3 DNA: TGTGCCATCAGGGGACAGGGAGATGGCTACACCTTC. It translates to CAIRGQGDGYTF.

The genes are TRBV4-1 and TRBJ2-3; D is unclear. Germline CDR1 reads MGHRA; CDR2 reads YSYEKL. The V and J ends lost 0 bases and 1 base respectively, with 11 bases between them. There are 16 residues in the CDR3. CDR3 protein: CASSQDPPVGTDTQYF. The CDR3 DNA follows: TGCGCCAGCAGCCAAGATCCACCGGTGGGCACAGATACGCAGTATTTT.

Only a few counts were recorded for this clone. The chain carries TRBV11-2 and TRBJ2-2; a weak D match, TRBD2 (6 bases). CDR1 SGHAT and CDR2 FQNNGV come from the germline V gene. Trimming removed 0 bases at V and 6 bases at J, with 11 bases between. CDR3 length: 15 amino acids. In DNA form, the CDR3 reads TGTGCCAGCAGCTTAGATTTGGGGGGTGCCGGGGAGCTGTTTTTT. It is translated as CASSLDLGGAGELFF.

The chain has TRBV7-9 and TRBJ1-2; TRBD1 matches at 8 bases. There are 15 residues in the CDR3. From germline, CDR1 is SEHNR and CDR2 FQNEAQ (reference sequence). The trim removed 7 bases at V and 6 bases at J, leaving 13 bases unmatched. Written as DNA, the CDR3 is TGTGCCAGCACCACCAACCCCTGGACAGGGAATGGCTACACCTTC. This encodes CASTTNPWTGNGYTF.

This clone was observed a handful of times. CDR3 residues: CASSSTFSGSSTDTQYF. The CDR3 DNA sequence: TGTGCCAGCAGCTCCACGTTCTCAGGGTCTAGCACAGATACGCAGTATTTT. The rearrangement uses TRBV7-8 and TRBJ2-3; TRBD1 is a possible D gene (5 bases). CDR3 length: 17 amino acids. Germline loops: CDR1 SGHVS, CDR2 FQNEAQ. Trimming pared 4 bases from V and 0 bases from J, leaving 17 bases between.

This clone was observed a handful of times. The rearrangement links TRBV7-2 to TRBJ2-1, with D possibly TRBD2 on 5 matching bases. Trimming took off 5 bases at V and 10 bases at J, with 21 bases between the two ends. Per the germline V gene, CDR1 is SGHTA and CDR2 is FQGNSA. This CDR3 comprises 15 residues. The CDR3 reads CASSQVGDSAYEQFF. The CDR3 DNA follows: TGTGCCAGCAGCCAGGTGGGAGACTCAGCATACGAGCAGTTCTTC.

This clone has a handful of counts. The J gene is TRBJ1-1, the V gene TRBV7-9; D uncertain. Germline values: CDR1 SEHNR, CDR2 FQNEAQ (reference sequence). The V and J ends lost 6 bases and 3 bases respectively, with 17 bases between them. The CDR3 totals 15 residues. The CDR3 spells CASRFRVGEDTEAFF. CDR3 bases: TGTGCCAGCAGATTTCGCGTGGGAGAGGACACTGAAGCTTTCTTT.

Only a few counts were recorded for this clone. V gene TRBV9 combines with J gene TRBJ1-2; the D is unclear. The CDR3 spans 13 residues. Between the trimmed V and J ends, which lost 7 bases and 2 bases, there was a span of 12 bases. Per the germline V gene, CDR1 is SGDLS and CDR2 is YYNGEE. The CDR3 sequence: CASGKPGNYGYTF. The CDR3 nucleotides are TGTGCCAGCGGGAAACCGGGGAACTATGGCTACACCTTC.

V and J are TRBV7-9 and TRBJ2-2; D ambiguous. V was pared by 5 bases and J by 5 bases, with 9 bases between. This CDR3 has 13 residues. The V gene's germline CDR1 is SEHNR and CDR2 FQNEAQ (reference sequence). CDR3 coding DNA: TGTGCCAGCAGCCCGGTGGTAACCGGGGAGCTGTTTTTT. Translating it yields CASSPVVTGELFF. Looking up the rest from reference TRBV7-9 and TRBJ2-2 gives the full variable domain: DTGVSQNPRHKITKRGQNVTFRCDPISEHNRLYWYRQTLGQGPEFLTYFQNEAQLEKSRLLSDRFSAERPKGSFSTLEIQRTEQGDSAMYLCASSPVVTGELFFGEGSRLTVL.

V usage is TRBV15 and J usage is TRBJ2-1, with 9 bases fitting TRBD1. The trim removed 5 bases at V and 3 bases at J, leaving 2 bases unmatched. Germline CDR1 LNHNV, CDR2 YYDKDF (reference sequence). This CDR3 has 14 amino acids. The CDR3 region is CATSGDRDYNEQFF. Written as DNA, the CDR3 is TGTGCCACCAGCGGGGACAGGGACTACAATGAGCAGTTCTTC.

The CDR3 region is CAWSVQTRSPLHF. In DNA form, the CDR3 reads TGTGCCTGGAGTGTACAAACCCGATCACCCCTCCACTTT. This sequence joins TRBV30 and TRBJ1-6; D is undetermined. Germline CDR1 and CDR2: GTSNPN and SVGIG (reference sequence). The CDR3 contains 13 residues. Trimming pared 0 bases from V and 10 bases from J, leaving 10 bases between.

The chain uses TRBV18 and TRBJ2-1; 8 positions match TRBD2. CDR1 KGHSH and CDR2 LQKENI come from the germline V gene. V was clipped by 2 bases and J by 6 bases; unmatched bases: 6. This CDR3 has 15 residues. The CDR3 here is CASSPTGGRFNEQFF. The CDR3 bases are TGTGCCAGCTCACCAACGGGGGGGCGATTCAATGAGCAGTTCTTC.

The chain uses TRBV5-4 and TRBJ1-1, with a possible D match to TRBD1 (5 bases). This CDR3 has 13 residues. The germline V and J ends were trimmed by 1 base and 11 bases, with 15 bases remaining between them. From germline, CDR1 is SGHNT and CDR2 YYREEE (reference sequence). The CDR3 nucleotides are TGTGCCAGCAGCTTGAGGGACGGGGGAAGCGCTTTCTTT. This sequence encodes CASSLRDGGSAFF.

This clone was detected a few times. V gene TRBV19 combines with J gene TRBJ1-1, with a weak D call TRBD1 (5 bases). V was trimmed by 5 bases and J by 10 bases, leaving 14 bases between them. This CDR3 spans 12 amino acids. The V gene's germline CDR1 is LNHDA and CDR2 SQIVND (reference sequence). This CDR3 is CASSSLGRGAFF. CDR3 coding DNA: TGTGCCAGTAGTTCATTGGGGAGGGGAGCTTTCTTT.

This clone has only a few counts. CDR3 coding DNA: TGTGCCAGCAGTTTGAGGGGACAGGGGGCGACTAGCGGGAAATACGAGCAGTACTTC. Its translation: CASSLRGQGATSGKYEQYF. The rearrangement uses TRBV27 and TRBJ2-7; perhaps TRBD1 as D (12 bases). The V end lost 3 bases, the J end lost 4 bases, and 28 bases lay between the germline ends. Germline CDR1 MNHEY, CDR2 SMNVEV (reference sequence). The CDR3 has 19 residues.

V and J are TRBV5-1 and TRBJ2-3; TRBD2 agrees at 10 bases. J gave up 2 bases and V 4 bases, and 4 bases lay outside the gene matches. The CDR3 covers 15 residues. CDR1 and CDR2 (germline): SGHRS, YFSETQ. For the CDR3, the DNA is TGCGCCAGCAGCCGCGGACTAGCGGACACAGATACGCAGTATTTT. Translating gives CASSRGLADTDTQYF.

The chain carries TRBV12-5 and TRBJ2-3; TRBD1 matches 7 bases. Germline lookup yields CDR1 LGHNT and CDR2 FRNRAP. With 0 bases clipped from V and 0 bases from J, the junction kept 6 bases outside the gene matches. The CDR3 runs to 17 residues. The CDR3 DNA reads TGTGCTAGTGGTTTGGTACTGGGACAGACGAGCACAGATACGCAGTATTTT. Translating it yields CASGLVLGQTSTDTQYF.

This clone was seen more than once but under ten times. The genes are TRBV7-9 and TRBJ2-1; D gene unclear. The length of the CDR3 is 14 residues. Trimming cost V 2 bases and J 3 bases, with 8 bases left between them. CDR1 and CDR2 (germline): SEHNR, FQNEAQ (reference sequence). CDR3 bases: TGTGCCAGCAGCTTAAGCCTAGTCTACAATGAGCAGTTCTTC. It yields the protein CASSLSLVYNEQFF.

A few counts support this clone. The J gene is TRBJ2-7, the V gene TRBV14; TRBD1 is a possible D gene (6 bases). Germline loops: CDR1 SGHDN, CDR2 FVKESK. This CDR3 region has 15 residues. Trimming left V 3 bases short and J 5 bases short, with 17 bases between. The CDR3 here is CASSHIEQGMHEQYF. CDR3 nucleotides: TGTGCCAGCAGCCATATAGAACAGGGTATGCACGAGCAGTACTTC. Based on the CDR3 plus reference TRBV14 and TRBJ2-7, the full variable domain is EAGVTQFPSHSVIEKGQTVTLRCDPISGHDNLYWYRRVMGKEIKFLLHFVKESKQDESGMPNNRFLAERTGGTYSTLKVQPAELEDSGVYFCASSHIEQGMHEQYFGPGTRLTVT.

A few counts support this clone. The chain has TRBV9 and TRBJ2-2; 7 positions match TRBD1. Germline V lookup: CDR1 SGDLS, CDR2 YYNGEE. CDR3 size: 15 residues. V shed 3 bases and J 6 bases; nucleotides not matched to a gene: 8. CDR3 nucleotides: TGTGCCAGCAGCGGCGCTAAGGGGGCTGCCGGGGAGCTGTTTTTT. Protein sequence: CASSGAKGAAGELFF. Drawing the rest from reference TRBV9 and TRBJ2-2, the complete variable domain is DSGVTQTPKHLITATGQRVTLRCSPRSGDLSVYWYQQSLDQGLQFLIQYYNGEERAKGNILERFSAQQFPDLHSELNLSSLELGDSALYFCASSGAKGAAGELFFGEGSRLTVL.

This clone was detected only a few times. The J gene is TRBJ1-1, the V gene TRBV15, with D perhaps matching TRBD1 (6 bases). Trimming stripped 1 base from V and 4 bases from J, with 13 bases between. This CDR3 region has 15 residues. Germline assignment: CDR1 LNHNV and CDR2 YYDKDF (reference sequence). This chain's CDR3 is CATSRATGLGTEAFF. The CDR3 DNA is TGTGCCACCAGCAGAGCCACAGGGTTAGGCACTGAAGCTTTCTTT.

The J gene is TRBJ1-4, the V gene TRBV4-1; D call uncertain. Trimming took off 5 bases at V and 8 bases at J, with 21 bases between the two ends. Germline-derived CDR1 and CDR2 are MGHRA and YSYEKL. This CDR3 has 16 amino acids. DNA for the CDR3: TGCGCCAGCAGCGCCCCAGACCAGGCCCCGGGGGAAAAACTGTTTTTT. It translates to CASSAPDQAPGEKLFF.

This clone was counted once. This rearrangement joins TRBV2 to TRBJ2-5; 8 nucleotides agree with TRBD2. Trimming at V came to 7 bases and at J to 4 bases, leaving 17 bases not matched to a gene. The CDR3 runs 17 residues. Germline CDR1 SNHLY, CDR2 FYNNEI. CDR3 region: CASNRAGTRLAGETQYF. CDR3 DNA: TGTGCCAGCAACAGAGCCGGGACTAGGCTCGCTGGAGAGACCCAGTACTTC.